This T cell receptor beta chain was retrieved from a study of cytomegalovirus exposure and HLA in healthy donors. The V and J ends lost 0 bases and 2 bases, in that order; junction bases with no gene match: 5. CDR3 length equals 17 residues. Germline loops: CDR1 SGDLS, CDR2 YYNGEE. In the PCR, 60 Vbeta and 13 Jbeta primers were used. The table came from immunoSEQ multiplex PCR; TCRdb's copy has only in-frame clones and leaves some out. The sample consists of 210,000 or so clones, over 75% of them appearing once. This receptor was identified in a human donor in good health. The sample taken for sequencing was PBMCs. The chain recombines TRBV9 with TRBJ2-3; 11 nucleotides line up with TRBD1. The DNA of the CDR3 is TGTGCCAGCAGCGTAGATCTCGGACAGGGGGCCACAGATACGCAGTATTTT. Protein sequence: CASSVDLGQGATDTQYF.